The 19 T cell receptor beta chains below all came from one sample that was sequenced in a study of blood T cell repertoires in COVID-19. TCRdb's copy holds only in-frame clones and misses some; the assay was immunoSEQ multiplex PCR. The sample lists 150,000 to 200,000 clones; roughly nine tenths were seen once. What was sequenced was peripheral blood. These receptors were taken from a man aged 60 to 69 with active or convalescent COVID-19.

The chain couples TRBV10-2 to TRBJ1-5; 11 bases match TRBD1. CDR3 length: 14 residues. Germline V gives CDR1 WSHSY, CDR2 SAAADI. Germline trimming cut 4 bases from V and 6 bases from J; bases unmatched to any gene: 2. CDR3 DNA sequence: TGCGCCAGCAGTGTTGGGACAGGGGGTCAGCCCCAGCATTTT. Its translation: CASSVGTGGQPQHF.

This chain joins TRBV9 and TRBJ2-3; weak D call: TRBD2 (6 bases). From germline, CDR1 is SGDLS and CDR2 YYNGEE. V shed 3 bases and J shed 2 bases, with 10 bases lying between them. The CDR3 length is 14 residues. CDR3 protein: CASSGGLHTDTQYF. The CDR3 DNA reads TGTGCCAGCAGCGGGGGACTTCACACAGATACGCAGTATTTT.

This clone was counted a single time. The V call is TRBV12-3 or TRBV12-4, the J call TRBJ1-2; weak D call: TRBD1 (6 bases). This CDR3 comprises 13 residues. The V end was cut by 3 bases, the J end by 8 bases, with 13 bases between. The CDR3 bases are TGTGCCAGCAGTTTGCGGGGGCGAATCGGCTACACCTTC. It yields the protein CASSLRGRIGYTF.

The chain joins TRBV5-5 to TRBJ2-1, with TRBD2 identical over 8 bases. Germline V gene sequence: CDR1 SGHKS, CDR2 YYEKEE (reference sequence). The V gene end was trimmed by 4 bases and the J gene end by 4 bases; junction bases not matched to a gene: 7. This CDR3 has 15 residues. Written as DNA, the CDR3 is TGTGCCAGCAGCGTGGACGGCGGGGGGTACAATGAGCAGTTCTTC. Translated, it gives CASSVDGGGYNEQFF.

This clone was observed a few times. This chain links TRBV20-1 with TRBJ1-5; D unclear. The germline V gene encodes CDR1 DFQATT and CDR2 SNEGSKA (reference sequence). The CDR3 contains 12 residues. V gave up 3 bases and J gave up 7 bases, with 10 bases separating them. The CDR3 here is CSASSGYQPQHF. CDR3 sequence (DNA): TGCAGTGCTAGTTCGGGGTACCAGCCCCAGCATTTT.

The V gene is TRBV19, the J gene TRBJ1-5; D is possibly TRBD1 (6 bases). CDR1 LNHDA and CDR2 SQIVND come from the germline V gene (reference sequence). V was shortened by 5 bases and J by 2 bases, with 10 bases between the two germline ends. This CDR3 comprises 14 residues. CDR3 region: CASSQTGRNQPQHF. CDR3 coding DNA: TGTGCCAGTAGTCAAACAGGGCGCAATCAGCCCCAGCATTTT.

The V and J genes are TRBV18 and TRBJ1-2, with D maybe TRBD1 (5 bases). V lost 3 bases to trimming and J lost 6 bases, with 14 bases between them. Germline loops: CDR1 KGHSH, CDR2 LQKENI. This CDR3 comprises 14 residues. The CDR3 nucleotides are TGTGCCAGCTCACCCCGGCTCAGGGAGGATGGCTACACCTTC. Translation: CASSPRLREDGYTF.

The chain combines TRBV7-9 with TRBJ2-7, with TRBD2 matching over 9 bases. Germline values: CDR1 SEHNR, CDR2 FQNEAQ (reference sequence). V shed 5 bases and J 2 bases; nucleotides not matched to a gene: 7. The CDR3 is made up of 15 amino acids. This CDR3 is CASSPRLAEPYEQYF. The CDR3 DNA sequence: TGTGCCAGCAGCCCTAGACTAGCGGAGCCCTACGAGCAGTACTTC.

The chain is built from TRBV5-4 and TRBJ1-1; D not resolved. CDR1 and CDR2 (germline): SGHNT, YYREEE (reference sequence). V was trimmed by 0 bases and J by 1 base, leaving 4 bases between them. This CDR3 is 13 amino acids long. CDR3 in amino acids: CASSLGGNTEAFF. CDR3 DNA: TGTGCCAGCAGCTTGGGAGGGAACACTGAAGCTTTCTTT.

J is TRBJ1-2 and V is TRBV10-3; 8 nucleotides match TRBD1. CDR1 ENHRY and CDR2 SYGVKD come from the germline V gene. The V segment lost 8 bases and the J segment 7 bases; nucleotides outside the gene matches: 6. The CDR3 is 12 amino acids. The CDR3 reads CAIPGQGSGYTF. The CDR3 bases are TGTGCCATCCCCGGACAGGGTAGTGGCTACACCTTC.

DNA of the CDR3: TGTGCCAGCAGTTCTGACAGGGCTGGAAACACCATATATTTT. Amino acid sequence: CASSSDRAGNTIYF. The chain is built from TRBV6-6 and TRBJ1-3; TRBD1 aligns across 7 bases. The CDR3 sequence is 14 residues long. CDR1 MNHNY and CDR2 SVGAGI come from the germline V gene (reference sequence). Trimming at V came to 4 bases and at J to 2 bases, leaving 2 bases not matched to a gene.

J is TRBJ1-4 and V is TRBV5-5; 8 nucleotides align to TRBD1. Germline lookup yields CDR1 SGHKS and CDR2 YYEKEE (reference sequence). This CDR3 has 13 residues. V shed 2 bases, J shed 8 bases, and the junction held 2 bases outside the gene matches. CDR3 residues: CASSFSGGEKLFF. As DNA, the CDR3 is TGTGCCAGCAGCTTTTCAGGGGGCGAAAAACTGTTTTTT.

V gene TRBV7-2 combines with J gene TRBJ1-2; 11 bases are shared with TRBD1. V gave up 5 bases and J gave up 7 bases; unmatched junction bases: 6. The CDR3 totals 14 residues. Per germline, CDR1 SGHTA and CDR2 FQGNSA. CDR3: CASSTRTGGSGYTF. The CDR3 DNA follows: TGTGCCAGCAGCACACGGACAGGGGGCTCTGGCTACACCTTC. The full variable domain, completed using reference TRBV7-2 and TRBJ1-2, is GAGVSQSPSNKVTEKGKDVELRCDPISGHTALYWYRQSLGQGLEFLIYFQGNSAPDKSGLPSDRFSAERTGGSVSTLTIQRTQQEDSAVYLCASSTRTGGSGYTFGSGTRLTVV.

This clone was observed a single time. The chain uses TRBV29-1 and TRBJ2-7, with 10 bases identical to TRBD1. The trim removed 3 bases at V and 6 bases at J, leaving 5 bases unmatched. The germline gives CDR1 SQVTM, CDR2 ANQGSEA. This CDR3 region has 13 residues. Here the CDR3 reads CSVESRDRGEQYF. CDR3 nucleotides: TGCAGCGTTGAGTCCCGGGACAGGGGCGAGCAGTACTTC.

The rearrangement joins TRBV5-1 to TRBJ1-2; 9 bases fit TRBD1. Germline V gene sequence: CDR1 SGHRS, CDR2 YFSETQ. Trimming at V came to 4 bases and at J to 2 bases, leaving 9 bases not matched to a gene. The length of the CDR3 is 16 residues. The CDR3, as DNA: TGCGCCAGCAGCCTAACGGGACAGGGCAAAAACTATGGCTACACCTTC. Its translation is CASSLTGQGKNYGYTF.

The gene calls are TRBV6-5 and TRBJ1-1; D gene unclear. This CDR3 has 11 residues. V was clipped by 6 bases and J by 6 bases, with 8 bases between them. Germline V lookup: CDR1 MNHEY, CDR2 SVGAGI. Here the CDR3 DNA reads TGTGCCAGCAGCCCGACACCTGAAGCTTTCTTT. This codes for CASSPTPEAFF.

In this sample, this clone turned up a few times. The chain joins TRBV6-1 to TRBJ2-7; TRBD2 aligns across 12 bases. V lost 1 base, J lost 5 bases, and 6 bases stayed unmatched. From germline, CDR1 is MNHNS and CDR2 SASEGT. The CDR3 length is 16 residues. The CDR3 DNA sequence: TGTGCCAGCAGTGAAGGACTAGCGGGGGCCTGGGACGAGCAGTACTTC. Encoded protein: CASSEGLAGAWDEQYF.

The V and J genes are TRBV6-4 and TRBJ2-2; 8 bases are shared with TRBD2. This CDR3 spans 16 amino acids. Per the germline V gene, CDR1 is MRHNA and CDR2 is SNTAGT. The V gene end was trimmed by 6 bases and the J gene end by 7 bases; junction bases not matched to a gene: 13. CDR3 sequence (DNA): TGTGCCAGCAGCCTCGGGACCGGGAGGGGAATCGGGGAGCTGTTTTTT. It is translated as CASSLGTGRGIGELFF.

This clone was seen only once. This sequence joins TRBV21-1 and TRBJ2-1; the table's TRBD2 call for D was not verified on the DNA. TRBV21-1 corresponds to a pseudogene. The CDR3 spans 17 residues. CDR3 bases: TGTGCCAGCAGCATATCCCCGGGACTAGCAGGATACAATGAGCAGTTCTTC. As protein: CASSISPGLAGYNEQFF.